A selection of T cell receptor beta chains follows, all from one sample in a study of blood T cell repertoires in COVID-19. Sequenced by immunoSEQ multiplex PCR; TCRdb stores in-frame clones only, minus some. The sample holds 90,000 to 120,000 clones; roughly 90% are singletons and the top ten take 4.9%. The source material was peripheral blood. The receptors were gathered from a man aged 35-49 years with active or convalescent COVID-19. The CDR3 runs from the conserved cysteine through the conserved F or W. The order of the fields is J gene, D gene, V gene, CDR3 protein. The D gene is left open where the match is weak.

TRBJ2-1	TRBD2	TRBV4-3	CASSLSRTSGREQFF
TRBJ2-7	.	TRBV28	CASSFGALPYEQYF
TRBJ1-5	.	TRBV19	CASSIDRGAQHF
TRBJ1-6	TRBD1	TRBV5-1	CASSPGDRNSPLHF
TRBJ1-5	.	TRBV10-3	CAISPQGSNQPQHF
TRBJ1-2	.	TRBV24-1	CATSDVLEDGYTF
TRBJ2-1	.	TRBV28	CASSFGSGTGEQFF
TRBJ1-2	.	TRBV3-1/TRBV3-2	CASSQDGQGYGYTF
TRBJ2-2	TRBD1	TRBV9	CASSVGQGQSGELFF
TRBJ2-2	TRBD2	TRBV5-1	CASGGGSGNTGELFF
TRBJ2-3	TRBD2	TRBV7-2	CASSLIAGVRDTQYF
TRBJ1-5	.	TRBV28	CASSSGAPRGPQHF
TRBJ2-7	TRBD2	TRBV29-1	CSVRGLAGDEQYF
TRBJ1-5	.	TRBV18	CASSPPGGLGSNQPQHF
TRBJ1-2	TRBD1	TRBV28	CATKGGTGNYGYTF
TRBJ2-2	TRBD2	TRBV5-1	CASSLASGTNTGELFF
TRBJ1-5	.	TRBV30	CAWSVGGFSNQPQHF
TRBJ1-5	.	TRBV28	CASNYLGGNQPQHF
TRBJ1-2	.	TRBV7-2	CASSSRRGGGDAGYGYTF
TRBJ2-1	TRBD2	TRBV27	CASSPGGEQFF
TRBJ2-2	.	TRBV11-3	CASSSIGGPNTGELFF
TRBJ2-5	TRBD2	TRBV9	CASSVLSGSSPETQYF
TRBJ1-5	.	TRBV2	CASSEVGGVQPQHF
TRBJ2-5	.	TRBV28	CASSSPGIQETQYF
TRBJ2-3	.	TRBV13	CASSSNRDTQYF
TRBJ2-1	.	TRBV6-5	CASSYSPTSPDEQFF